This entry features one TCR beta chain sequence. V was cut by 3 bases and J by 2 bases, with 9 bases left in between. Per the germline V gene, CDR1 is SGHAT and CDR2 is FQNNGV. The CDR3 runs to 14 residues. Generated by immunoSEQ multiplex PCR, the TCRdb table keeps only in-frame clones and is missing some. The sample has approximately 150,000 clones, 75% to 95% seen once. These data originate in a study of control samples from healthy donors and cancer patients. V is TRBV11-2 and J is TRBJ2-3; D gene ambiguous. Input material: blood. This TCR was sampled from a man aged 25-40 years in good health. CDR3 in DNA: TGTGCCAGCAGCTTTATTACTCACACAGATACGCAGTATTTT. Residues: CASSFITHTDTQYF.